This T cell receptor (beta chain) was profiled in a study of cytomegalovirus exposure and HLA in healthy donors. As concerns this clone: As yet, its antigen is unknown.

Study-wide findings and caveats: The sole available immune exposure information was CMV serostatus. Through in vitro validation, a few CMV-associated chains were shown to be specific for CMV antigens. A later analysis linked a missense DCLRE1C variant to TCR beta V- and J-gene trimming.

The CDR3 loop spans 14 amino acids. Germline assignment: CDR1 SGHNT and CDR2 YYREEE (reference sequence). V was clipped by 5 bases and J by 8 bases; unmatched bases: 8. The PCR made use of 60 Vbeta and 13 Jbeta primers. Some clones are missing from TCRdb's copy, which holds only in-frame ones; the method was immunoSEQ multiplex PCR. In the table there are under 150,000 clones, about 82% of which are singletons. The clonotype comes from a boy between 10 and 17 years old in good health and CMV-seronegative. This chain joins TRBV5-4 and TRBJ1-2; 11 nucleotides line up with TRBD1. Sequenced: PBMCs. CDR3 coding DNA: TGTGCCAGCAGTCAGGACAGGGGGCTTTGGGGCTACACCTTC. Protein: CASSQDRGLWGYTF.